These T cell receptor beta chains were read from a single sample in a study of OX40 agonist ivuxolimab in advanced cancers. Assay used: immunoSEQ multiplex PCR; TCRdb lists only in-frame clones, some missing. The sample includes around 120,000 clones, 80% to 90% of them seen just once. The material was CD4+ or CD8+ T cells sorted from blood, obtained in a trial of the OX40 agonist ivuxolimab. Receptor source: an adult with an advanced solid tumor such as melanoma, head and neck, liver or kidney cancer. Both conserved end residues are part of each CDR3. D genes are given only for firm matches. Not all rows give a size; the values are once, few, many and, for expanded clones, a class.

clone size,CDR3 length,V gene,J gene,D gene,CDR3 DNA,CDR3 protein
.,17,TRBV19,TRBJ1-5,.,TGTGCCAGTACCGGGGGGGACATCTCTTATAGCAATCAGCCCCAGCATTTT,CASTGGDISYSNQPQHF
.,11,TRBV10-2,TRBJ2-1,TRBD2,TGCGCCAGCAGGACTAGCGGGGGGCAGTTCTTC,CASRTSGGQFF
.,14,TRBV10-3,TRBJ1-1,.,TGTGCCATCAGTGACCAGACAGGGAACACTGAAGCTTTCTTT,CAISDQTGNTEAFF
.,15,TRBV25-1,TRBJ1-1,.,TGTGCCAGTTCGCGGCCCAGCAGGGGCAGATCTGAAGCTTTCTTT,CASSRPSRGRSEAFF
.,15,TRBV10-2,TRBJ2-3,TRBD2,TGCGCCAGCATGAACCGGGCTAGCGGGGTTTATACGCAGTATTTT,CASMNRASGVYTQYF
.,14,TRBV11-3,TRBJ2-7,.,TGTGCCAGCAGCCACGCAGGGCAGGGCCACGAGCAGTACTTC,CASSHAGQGHEQYF
.,13,TRBV2,TRBJ1-4,TRBD1,TGTGCCAGTGTGACAGGGTTGGATGAAAAACTGTTTTTT,CASVTGLDEKLFF
few,15,TRBV5-1,TRBJ2-7,.,TGCGCCAGCAGCTTGGTCTCCCTAGGGTCCTACGAGCAGTACTTC,CASSLVSLGSYEQYF
.,14,TRBV11-1,TRBJ2-3,.,TGTGCCAGCAAGGAGAGACAGACCACAGATACGCAGTATTTT,CASKERQTTDTQYF
.,15,TRBV9,TRBJ2-1,.,TGTGCCAGCAGCGTAGTTGCAGGAACCTACAATGAGCAGTTCTTC,CASSVVAGTYNEQFF
many,15,TRBV10-3,TRBJ1-1,.,TGTGCCATCAGTGAGAGGACAGACCCGAACACTGAAGCTTTCTTT,CAISERTDPNTEAFF
.,15,TRBV19,TRBJ2-1,.,TGTGCCAGTAGTATAATGGGTGAGGCGTACAATGAGCAGTTCTTC,CASSIMGEAYNEQFF
.,15,TRBV28,TRBJ1-2,.,TGTGCCAGCAGTTTCGAGGTCGGGCAGGGTTATGGCTACACCTTC,CASSFEVGQGYGYTF
once,10,TRBV19,TRBJ2-4,.,TGTGCCAGTTATTTCCGGGACCTGTACTTC,CASYFRDLYF
once,15,TRBV10-3,TRBJ2-1,.,TGTGCCATCGGTCCTGGGGGGAGATTTTGGAATGAGCAGTTCTTC,CAIGPGGRFWNEQFF
.,15,TRBV5-5,TRBJ2-7,.,TGTGCCAGCAGCTTGGGGGCGATTCGGGGCTACGAGCAGTACTTC,CASSLGAIRGYEQYF
.,15,TRBV11-2,TRBJ2-5,TRBD2,TGTGCCAGCAGCTTAAGGACTAGCGGGGGGGAGACCCAGTACTTC,CASSLRTSGGETQYF
.,13,TRBV11-2,TRBJ1-2,.,TGTGCCAGCAGCCCGATGGGAAGCTATGGCTACACCTTC,CASSPMGSYGYTF
once,15,TRBV7-2,TRBJ2-2,.,TGTGCCAGCAGCTTAGCCCCCGCGAACACCGGGGAGCTGTTTTTT,CASSLAPANTGELFF
few,16,TRBV9,TRBJ1-3,.,TGTGCCAGCAGCGTAGCTACGGACATCTCTGGAAACACCATATATTTT,CASSVATDISGNTIYF
.,15,TRBV18,TRBJ1-1,.,TGTGCCAGCTCACCTCGAAATCAGGAGAGGACTGAAGCTTTCTTT,CASSPRNQERTEAFF
.,13,TRBV27,TRBJ1-2,.,TGTGCCAGCAGTACGCGACCGTCGGCGGGCTACACCTTC,CASSTRPSAGYTF
once,12,TRBV5-6,TRBJ2-3,.,TGTGCCAGCAGCTTGACTCCGGGTACGCAGTATTTT,CASSLTPGTQYF
once,13,TRBV19,TRBJ1-4,TRBD1,TGTGCCAGTAGTCTCAACAGGGGTGAAAAACTGTTTTTT,CASSLNRGEKLFF
few,14,TRBV25-1,TRBJ1-2,.,TGTGCCAGCAGTGTTACCGGGATTAACTATGGCTACACCTTC,CASSVTGINYGYTF
.,16,TRBV2,TRBJ2-4,.,TGTGCCAGCAGTACGACAGGAGTACTAGCCAAAAACATTCAGTACTTC,CASSTTGVLAKNIQYF
.,16,TRBV4-3,TRBJ2-1,.,TGCGCCAGCAGCCAAGATCCGGACTACTCCTACAATGAGCAGTTCTTC,CASSQDPDYSYNEQFF
.,13,TRBV7-2,TRBJ2-7,.,TGTGCCAGCAACCGGGGGCCTCTATACGAGCAGTACTTC,CASNRGPLYEQYF
.,15,TRBV2,TRBJ2-3,TRBD2,TGTGCCAGCAGTGGGTTTGGGGGGGGCACAGATACGCAGTATTTT,CASSGFGGGTDTQYF